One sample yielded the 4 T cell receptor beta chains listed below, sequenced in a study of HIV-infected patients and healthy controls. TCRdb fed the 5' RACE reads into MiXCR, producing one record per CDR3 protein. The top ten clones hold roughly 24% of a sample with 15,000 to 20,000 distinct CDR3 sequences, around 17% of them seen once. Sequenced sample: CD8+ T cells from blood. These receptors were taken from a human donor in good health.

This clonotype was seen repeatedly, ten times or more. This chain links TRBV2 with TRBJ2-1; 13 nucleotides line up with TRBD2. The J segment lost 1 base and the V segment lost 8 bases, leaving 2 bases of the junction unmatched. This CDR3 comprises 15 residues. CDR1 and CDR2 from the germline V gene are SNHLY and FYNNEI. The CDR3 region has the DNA TGTGCCAGCCGACTAGCGGGAGGTTCCTACAATGAGCAGTTCTTC. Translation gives CASRLAGGSYNEQFF.

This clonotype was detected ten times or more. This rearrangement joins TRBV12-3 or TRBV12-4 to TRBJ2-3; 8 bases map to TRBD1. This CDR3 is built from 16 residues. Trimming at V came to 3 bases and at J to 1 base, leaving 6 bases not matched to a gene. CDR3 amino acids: CASSLSPTGGTDTQYF. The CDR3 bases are TGTGCCAGCAGTTTGTCCCCGACAGGGGGCACAGATACGCAGTATTTT.

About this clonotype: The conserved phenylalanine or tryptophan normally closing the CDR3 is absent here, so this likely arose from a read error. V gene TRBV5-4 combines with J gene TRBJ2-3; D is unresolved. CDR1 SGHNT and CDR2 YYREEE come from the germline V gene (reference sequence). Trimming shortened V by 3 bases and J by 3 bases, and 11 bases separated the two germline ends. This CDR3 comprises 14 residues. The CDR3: CASSSFAGTDTQYL. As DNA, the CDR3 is TGTGCCAGCAGCTCGTTTGCCGGGACAGATACGCAGTATCTT.

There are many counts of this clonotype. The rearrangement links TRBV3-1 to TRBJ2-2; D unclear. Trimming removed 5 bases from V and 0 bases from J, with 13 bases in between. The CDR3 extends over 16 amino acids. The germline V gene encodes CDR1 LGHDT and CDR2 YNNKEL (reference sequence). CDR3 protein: CASSTTFRPNTGELFF. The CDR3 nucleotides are TGTGCCAGCAGCACCACGTTCAGACCGAACACCGGGGAGCTGTTTTTT.